This TCR beta chain was sequenced during a study of blood T cell repertoires in COVID-19. The wider study: The samples span acute and convalescent COVID-19 from the United States, Italy and Spain. PBMCs, B-cell-depleted T cells, or T cells were the source of the cDNA or gDNA that made up the material.

CDR3 length: 15 residues. The V and J ends lost 4 bases and 0 bases respectively, with 10 bases between them. The V gene's germline CDR1 is LGHDT and CDR2 YNNKEL (reference sequence). Per the study methods: It was from reference gene primer amplification that nucleated cell counts were estimated. The data were produced by immunoSEQ multiplex PCR, yet TCRdb's version contains in-frame clones alone and is incomplete. V and J calls and clone size follow that table, whereas D and trimming were derived from the DNA. Of almost 200,000 clones in the sample, 85% to 90% were seen once. This clone was seen a single time.

The clonotype originates from a woman in her seventies with acute or convalescent COVID-19. Sequences were obtained from peripheral blood. V usage is TRBV3-1 (or the pseudogene TRBV3-2) and J usage is TRBJ1-3; D is undetermined. Here the CDR3 reads CASSPPKSSGNTIYF. CDR3 nucleotides: TGTGCCAGCAGCCCGCCGAAGAGCTCTGGAAACACCATATATTTT.